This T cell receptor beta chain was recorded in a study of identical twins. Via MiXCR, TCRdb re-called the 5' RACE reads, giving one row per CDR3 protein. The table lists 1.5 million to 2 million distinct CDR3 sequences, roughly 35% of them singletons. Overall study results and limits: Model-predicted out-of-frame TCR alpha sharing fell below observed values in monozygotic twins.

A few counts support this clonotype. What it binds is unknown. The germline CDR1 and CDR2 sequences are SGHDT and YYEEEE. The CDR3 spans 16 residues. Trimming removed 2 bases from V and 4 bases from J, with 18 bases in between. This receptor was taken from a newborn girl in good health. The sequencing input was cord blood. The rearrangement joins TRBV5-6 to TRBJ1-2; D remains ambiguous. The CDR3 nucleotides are TGTGCCAGCAGCTTCTTGTCCCGACCCGGCGGCTATGGCTACACCTTC. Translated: CASSFLSRPGGYGYTF.